The 8 T cell receptor delta chains reported below all come from one sample, sequenced in a study of gamma-delta chains in newborns, infants, children. TCRdb fed the reads to CATT. The sample consists of approximately 5,000 delta-chain clones, about 3.5% of them appearing once. The sample was blood. The receptors come from a child who was a newborn, infant or young child, either healthy, febrile or measles-vaccinated (not recorded which).

The chain recombines TRDV2 with TRDJ3, with 13 bases identical to TRDD3. The V gene's germline CDR1 is GEAIGNYY and CDR2 EKD. The CDR3 spans 22 residues. The ends lost 0 bases at V and 0 bases at J; junction bases unmatched: 10. CDR3 amino acids: CACDTVLGDTRGSSWDTRQMFF. DNA for the CDR3: TGTGCCTGTGACACCGTACTGGGGGATACGCGGGGAAGCTCCTGGGACACCCGACAGATGTTTTTC.

This clone has more than one count but fewer than ten. V and J are TRDV2 and TRDJ3; 11 bases line up with TRDD3. Unmatched junction bases numbered 6, after V lost 3 bases and J lost 0 bases. CDR1 and CDR2 from the germline V gene are GEAIGNYY and EKD. CDR3 length equals 19 residues. The CDR3 sequence is CACDSVLGDSSWDTRQMFF. The CDR3 DNA reads TGTGCCTGTGACTCAGTACTGGGGGATAGCTCCTGGGACACCCGACAGATGTTTTTC.

This clone was detected a few times. J is TRDJ3 and V is TRDV2; TRDD3 agrees at 10 bases. The CDR3 is 18 amino acids. J lost 4 bases, V lost 0 bases, and 5 bases had no gene match. Germline V gene lookup returns CDR1 GEAIGNYY and CDR2 EKD. Here the CDR3 reads CACDTGGYAEWDTRQMFF. CDR3 nucleotide sequence: TGTGCCTGTGACACCGGGGGATACGCGGAGTGGGACACCCGACAGATGTTTTTC.

The chain has TRDV1 and TRDJ1; 9 positions agree with TRDD3. TCRdb lists no J gene, so it was determined here by aligning the DNA to germline. The CDR3 has 16 amino acids. J lost 1 base, V lost 2 bases, and 5 bases had no gene match. Germline V CDR1 and CDR2: TSWWSYY, QGS. The CDR3 reads CALGEVGDTLTDKLIF. The DNA for the CDR3 is TGTGCTCTTGGGGAAGTAGGGGATACGCTCACCGATAAACTCATCTTT.

This clone was recorded a few times. The rearrangement joins TRDV2 to TRDJ3, with D possibly being TRDD3 (6 bases). CDR3 length: 16 amino acids. Germline values: CDR1 GEAIGNYY, CDR2 EKD. The germline V and J ends were trimmed by 2 bases and 0 bases, with 7 bases remaining between them. This CDR3 is CACDILGSWDTRQMFF. The CDR3 region has the DNA TGTGCCTGTGACATACTGGGCTCCTGGGACACCCGACAGATGTTTTTC.

Of note for this clone: Within the sample, other DNA sequences also encode this same CDR3. The chain uses TRDV2 and TRDJ3; 11 nucleotides agree with TRDD3. Germline CDR1 is GEAIGNYY and CDR2 is EKD. This CDR3 comprises 18 residues. With V trimmed by 2 bases and J by 2 bases, 4 bases remained unmatched. The CDR3 region has the DNA TGTGCCTGTGACAGGCTGGGGGATACCCCCTGGGACACCCGACAGATGTTTTTC. Amino acids: CACDRLGDTPWDTRQMFF.

In its sample, this clone was seen a few times. The rearrangement joins TRDV2 to TRDJ3; TRDD3 aligns across 7 bases. This CDR3 is built from 18 residues. V trimming: 3 bases; J trimming: 0 bases; junction bases outside the gene matches: 7. Germline lookup yields CDR1 GEAIGNYY and CDR2 EKD. The CDR3 loop reads CACDPWGVSSWDTRQMFF. The DNA for the CDR3 is TGTGCCTGTGACCCCTGGGGGGTGAGCTCCTGGGACACCCGACAGATGTTTTTC.

This clone came up a few times. With a much larger clone just one base away, this may be a read error. The V gene is TRDV2, the J gene TRDJ1; TRDD3 matches 9 bases. Germline CDR1 GEAIGNYY, CDR2 EKD. This CDR3 contains 15 residues. CDR3 in DNA: TGTGCCTGTGACTCTTTACTGGGGGACACCGGTAAACTCATCTTT. Translating it yields CACDSLLGDTGKLIF.